This TCR beta chain was documented in a study of OX40 agonist ivuxolimab in advanced cancers. Findings and limits, study-wide: Relative to CD4+, CD8+ T cells held more expanded clones on average. The investigators did not determine what antigen specificity the expanded peripheral T cells had.

TCRdb's copy holds only in-frame clones and misses some; the assay was immunoSEQ multiplex PCR. The repertoire has just over 90,000 clones, 94% of them found once; the top ten carry over 2.5%. A note on this clone: The target antigen is unknown.

V lost 0 bases and J lost 3, with 9 bases in between. Per germline, CDR1 SGHRS and CDR2 YFSETQ. This CDR3 region has 14 residues. The V and J genes are TRBV5-1 and TRBJ1-1; no clear D gene. This receptor was taken from an adult with an advanced solid tumor such as melanoma, head and neck, liver or kidney cancer. Source: CD4+ or CD8+ T cells sorted from blood, taken in a trial of the OX40 agonist ivuxolimab. The CDR3 coding sequence is TGCGCCAGCAGCTTGGGGTTGAGGGACACTGAAGCTTTCTTT. It codes for CASSLGLRDTEAFF.